Given below is one T cell receptor (beta chain) in context. Its antigen remains unidentified. TCRdb keeps only in-frame clones here, not all; method: immunoSEQ multiplex PCR. The sample lists under 150,000 clones; approximately 85% were seen once. This entry belongs to a study of T cell responses to AZD1222 COVID-19 vaccine. V shed 2 bases, J shed 0 bases, and the junction held 9 bases outside the gene matches. Germline-derived CDR1 and CDR2 are KGHSH and LQKENI. The CDR3 sequence is 19 residues long. General observations from the study: Spike-specific TCR depth and breadth grew after two AZD1222 doses.

Sequenced material: peripheral blood, taken 28 days after the second dose of the MenACWY control vaccine. The receptor was isolated from an adult who received the MenACWY meningococcal vaccine as a control. This sequence joins TRBV18 and TRBJ1-5, with 11 bases aligning to TRBD1. The CDR3 bases are TGTGCCAGCTCACCATTTCCGGGACAGGGGGGAAATAGCAATCAGCCCCAGCATTTT. Translation gives CASSPFPGQGGNSNQPQHF. The full variable domain, in which reference TRBV18 and TRBJ1-5 provide the parts outside the CDR3, is NAGVMQNPRHLVRRRGQEARLRCSPMKGHSHVYWYRQLPEEGLKFMVYLQKENIIDESGMPKERFSAEFPKEGPSILRIQQVVRGDSAAYFCASSPFPGQGGNSNQPQHFGDGTRLSIL.